The rows below give T cell receptor beta chains drawn from one sample of a study of T cell changes during pregnancy in multiple sclerosis. TCRdb's copy holds only in-frame clones and misses some; the assay was immunoSEQ multiplex PCR. This sample has about 130,000 clones, with about 96% found just once. The sequences come from peripheral blood, collected after pregnancy. Source of these receptors: a female donor with multiple sclerosis, enrolled in a pregnancy study. The CDR3 runs from the conserved cysteine through the conserved F or W. Some rows have no size entry. The others give once, few or many, or a class for an expanded clone.

clone_size v_call cdr3_aa
. TRBV15 CATSRAPAGLPEETQYF
. TRBV11-3 CASSYGTRPDNEQFF
once TRBV28 CASSQAVSYNEQFF
. TRBV29-1 CSVSRRRQGQGSYEQYF
. TRBV28 CASSKGLAGHYNEQFF
. TRBV29-1 CTAGLAGGPSSSYNEQFF
. TRBV19 CASSPGGQEPMNTEAFF
. TRBV11-2 CASSFGRRGEQFF
. TRBV25-1 CASSIQGLGNEKLFF
. TRBV5-5 CASSPGLAGYGQFF
few TRBV5-6 CASSHLFRGPTDTQYF
. TRBV6-5 CASSTTGGHPDYTF
. TRBV19 CASSIPATSGNTDTQYF
. TRBV6-5 CASREPGGPGDLFF
. TRBV7-6 CASSLTSGIREQFF
. TRBV9 CASSVMGQSLDTGELFF
. TRBV7-9 CASSPARLAGETQYF
. TRBV4-3 CASSKDLAGNGNEQFF
. TRBV5-1 CASSPATGVGEAFF
. TRBV18 CASSRYNGETQYF
. TRBV5-1 CASSFSGLAGTYNEQFF
. TRBV6-6 CASHEGGLSQPQHF
. TRBV7-9 CASSLPPQAVLNQPQHF
. TRBV4-1 CASSQDPPGPGGAYNEQFF
. TRBV13 CASTSGKRLHTDTQYF
once TRBV14 CASSQDYRTAGRTEAFF
. TRBV7-9 CASSPLGGEQFF
. TRBV30 CAWGGGRTQETQYF
. TRBV7-9 CASSLYRKEGTEAFF
. TRBV11-3 CASSPQGQLAERTSYEQYF
. TRBV5-1 CASSLEGTGNEKLFF
. TRBV19 CAASTGSGNTIYF
. TRBV28 CASIPSGSGTGTSEQYF
. TRBV18 CASSPLTGAGELFF
. TRBV5-6 CASSFRTSGIFNEQFF
. TRBV30 CAWSVPRGGRSSYEQYF
. TRBV4-3 CASSQDMSEDYEQYF
. TRBV19 CASSILAGGFGEQFF
. TRBV25-1 CASGGLAGGTDTQYF
. TRBV7-9 CASSSSGGVSGNTIYF
. TRBV25-1 CASSELVEQYF
. TRBV10-3 CAISALGSNEQFF
. TRBV11-1 CASSFGTSGSMRTDTQYF
. TRBV27 CASSFQLAGTDTQYF
. TRBV5-4 CASSWGPRSSGANVLTF
. TRBV5-6 CASSFFGLAEETQYF
. TRBV7-3 CASSLAGQLPYEQYF
. TRBV5-1 CASSLSGVLEQYF
. TRBV7-8 CASSFAGARASSGNTIYF
. TRBV6-1 CASSDWAQQFF
. TRBV7-3 CASSLTGAGGVGPGTQYF
. TRBV28 CASSKDRGSYNEQFF
. TRBV19 CASSRGAVNNQPQHF
. TRBV7-2 CASSLQSGIGNQPQHF
. TRBV30 CAWSGQGGDNEQFF
. TRBV9 CASSVGGSGTIPSYEQYF
. TRBV6-6 CASKEGDYGYTF